This entry describes one T cell receptor (beta chain). V shed 0 bases, J shed 4 bases, and the junction held 3 bases outside the gene matches. CDR1 and CDR2 (germline): GTSNPN, SVGIG (reference sequence). The CDR3 runs 15 residues. Naive and memory CD4+ T cell DNA was deep-sequenced without culture. Method: immunoSEQ multiplex PCR; TCRdb's copy keeps in-frame clones and lacks some. The data hold approximately 60,000 clones, with under 95% observed a single time. These data are taken from a study of CD4 T cells in relation to SARS-CoV-2 and coronaviruses. On the study more broadly: Convalescent patients were roughly 8 males and 4 females; two were Hispanic.

The gene calls are TRBV30 and TRBJ2-2; 9 bases align to TRBD2. The sequence came from an adult with COVID-19. The sequenced sample was naive CD4+ T cells from PBMCs. Specified subset: naive CD4+ T cells isolated by negative enrichment. The CDR3 region has the DNA TGTGCCTGGAGTGTCCTAGCGGGATCCACCGGGGAGCTGTTTTTT. Encoded protein: CAWSVLAGSTGELFF.